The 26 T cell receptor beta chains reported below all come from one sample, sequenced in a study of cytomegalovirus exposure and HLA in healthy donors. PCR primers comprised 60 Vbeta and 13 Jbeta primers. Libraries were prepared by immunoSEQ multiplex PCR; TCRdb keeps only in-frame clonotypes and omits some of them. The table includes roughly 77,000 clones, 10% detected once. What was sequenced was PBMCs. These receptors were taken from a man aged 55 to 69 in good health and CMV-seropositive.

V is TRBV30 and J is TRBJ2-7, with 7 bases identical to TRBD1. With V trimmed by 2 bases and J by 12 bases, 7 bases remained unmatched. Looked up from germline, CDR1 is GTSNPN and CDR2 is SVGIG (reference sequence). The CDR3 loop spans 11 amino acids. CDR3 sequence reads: CAWSYGQVSYF. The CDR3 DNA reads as TGTGCCTGGAGTTACGGACAGGTCTCGTACTTC. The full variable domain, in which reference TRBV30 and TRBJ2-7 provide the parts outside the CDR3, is SQTIHQWPATLVQPVGSPLSLECTVEGTSNPNLYWYRQAAGRGLQLLFYSVGIGQISSEVPQNLSASRPQDRQFILSSKKLLLSDSGFYLCAWSYGQVSYFGPGTRLTVT.

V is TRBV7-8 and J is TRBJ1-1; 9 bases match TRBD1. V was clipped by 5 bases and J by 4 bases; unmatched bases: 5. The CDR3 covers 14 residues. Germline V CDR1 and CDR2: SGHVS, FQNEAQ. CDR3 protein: CASSPQTGGTEAFF. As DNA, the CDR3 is TGTGCCAGCAGCCCACAGACAGGGGGCACTGAAGCTTTCTTT.

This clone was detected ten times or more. For the CDR3, the DNA is TGTGCCACCAGCAGAGAAGAGGCGGGAGCGTTAGAGCAGTACTTC. Residues: CATSREEAGALEQYF. The gene calls are TRBV15 and TRBJ2-7; 7 bases are a match to TRBD2. CDR3 length: 15 amino acids. The V segment lost 0 bases and the J segment 7 bases; nucleotides outside the gene matches: 9. CDR1 and CDR2 from the germline V gene are LNHNV and YYDKDF (reference sequence). The full variable domain, completed using reference TRBV15 and TRBJ2-7, is DAMVIQNPRYQVTQFGKPVTLSCSQTLNHNVMYWYQQKSSQAPKLLFHYYDKDFNNEADTPDNFQSRRPNTSFCFLDIRSPGLGDTAMYLCATSREEAGALEQYFGPGTRLTVT.

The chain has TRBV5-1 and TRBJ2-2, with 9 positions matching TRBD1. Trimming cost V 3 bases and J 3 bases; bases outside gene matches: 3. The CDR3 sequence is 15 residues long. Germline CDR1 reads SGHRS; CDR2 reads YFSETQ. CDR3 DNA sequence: TGCGCCAGCAGCTCGGGACAGGGATACACCGGGGAGCTGTTTTTT. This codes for CASSSGQGYTGELFF.

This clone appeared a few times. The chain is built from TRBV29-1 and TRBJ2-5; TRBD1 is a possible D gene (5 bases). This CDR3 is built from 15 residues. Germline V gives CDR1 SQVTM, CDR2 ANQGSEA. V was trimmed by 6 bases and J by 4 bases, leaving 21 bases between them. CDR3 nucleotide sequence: TGCAGCGTCGATGGGCTCGGACCCCAGGGAGAGACCCAGTACTTC. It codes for CSVDGLGPQGETQYF.

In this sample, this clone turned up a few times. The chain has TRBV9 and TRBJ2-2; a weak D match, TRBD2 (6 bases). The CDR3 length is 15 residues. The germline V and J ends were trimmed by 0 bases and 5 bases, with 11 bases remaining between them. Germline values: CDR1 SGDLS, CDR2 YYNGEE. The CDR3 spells CASSVGLGGTGELFF. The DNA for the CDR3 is TGTGCCAGCAGCGTAGGCCTGGGGGGAACCGGGGAGCTGTTTTTT.

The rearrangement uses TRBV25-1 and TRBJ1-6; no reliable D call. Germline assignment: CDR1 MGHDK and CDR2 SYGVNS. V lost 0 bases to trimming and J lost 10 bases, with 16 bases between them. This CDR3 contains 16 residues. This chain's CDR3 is CASSEYGLTGFSPLHF. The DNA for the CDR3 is TGTGCCAGCAGTGAATACGGGTTGACCGGTTTCTCACCCCTCCACTTT.

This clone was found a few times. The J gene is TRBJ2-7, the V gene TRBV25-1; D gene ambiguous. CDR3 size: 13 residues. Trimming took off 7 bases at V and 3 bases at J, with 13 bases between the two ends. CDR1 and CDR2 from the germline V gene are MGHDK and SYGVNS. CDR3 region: CASKRSTGYEQYF. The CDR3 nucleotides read TGTGCCAGCAAGAGATCCACGGGCTACGAGCAGTACTTC.

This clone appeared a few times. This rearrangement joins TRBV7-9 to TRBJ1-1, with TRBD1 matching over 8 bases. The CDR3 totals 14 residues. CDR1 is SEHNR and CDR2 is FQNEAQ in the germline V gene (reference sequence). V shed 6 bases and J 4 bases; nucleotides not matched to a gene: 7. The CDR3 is CASSGTGPSTEAFF. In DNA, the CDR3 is TGTGCCAGCAGTGGGACAGGCCCGAGCACTGAAGCTTTCTTT.

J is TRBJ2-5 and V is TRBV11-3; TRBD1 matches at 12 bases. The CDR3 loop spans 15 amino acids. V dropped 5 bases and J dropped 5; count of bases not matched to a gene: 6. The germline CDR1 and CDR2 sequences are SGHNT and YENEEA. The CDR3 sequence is CASSQGQGARETQYF. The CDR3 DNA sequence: TGTGCCAGCAGCCAGGGACAGGGGGCCCGGGAGACCCAGTACTTC.

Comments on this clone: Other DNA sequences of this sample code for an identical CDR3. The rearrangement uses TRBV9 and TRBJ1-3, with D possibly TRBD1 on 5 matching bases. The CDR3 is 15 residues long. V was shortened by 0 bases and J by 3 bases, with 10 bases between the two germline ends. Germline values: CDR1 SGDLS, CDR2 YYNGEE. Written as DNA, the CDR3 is TGTGCCAGCAGCGTAGAAGGGGCAGGTGGAAACACCATATATTTT. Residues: CASSVEGAGGNTIYF.

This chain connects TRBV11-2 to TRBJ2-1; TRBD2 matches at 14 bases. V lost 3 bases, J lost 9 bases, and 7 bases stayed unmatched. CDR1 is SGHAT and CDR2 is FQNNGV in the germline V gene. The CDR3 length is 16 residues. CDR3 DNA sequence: TGTGCCAGCAGCTTTCCGGGACTAGCGGGAGTGTCTGAGCAGTTCTTC. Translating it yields CASSFPGLAGVSEQFF.

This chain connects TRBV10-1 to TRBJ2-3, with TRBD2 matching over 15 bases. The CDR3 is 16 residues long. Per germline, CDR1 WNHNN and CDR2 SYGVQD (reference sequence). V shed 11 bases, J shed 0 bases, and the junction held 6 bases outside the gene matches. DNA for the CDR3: TGCGCCCACGGGACTAGCGGGGGGCGGAGCACAGATACGCAGTATTTT. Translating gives CAHGTSGGRSTDTQYF.

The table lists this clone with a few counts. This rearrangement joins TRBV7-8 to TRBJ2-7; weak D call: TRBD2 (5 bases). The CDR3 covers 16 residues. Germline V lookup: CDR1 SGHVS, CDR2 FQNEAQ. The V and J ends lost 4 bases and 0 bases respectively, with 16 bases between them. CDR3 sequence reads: CASSSLSGRFSYEQYF. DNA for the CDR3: TGTGCCAGCAGCTCCCTGAGCGGACGCTTCTCCTACGAGCAGTACTTC.

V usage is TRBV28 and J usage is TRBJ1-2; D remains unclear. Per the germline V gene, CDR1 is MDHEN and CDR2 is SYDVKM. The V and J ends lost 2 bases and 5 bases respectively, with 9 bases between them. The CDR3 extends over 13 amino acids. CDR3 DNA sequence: TGTGCCAGCAGTTTACGAGACGGGTATGGCTACACCTTC. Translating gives CASSLRDGYGYTF.

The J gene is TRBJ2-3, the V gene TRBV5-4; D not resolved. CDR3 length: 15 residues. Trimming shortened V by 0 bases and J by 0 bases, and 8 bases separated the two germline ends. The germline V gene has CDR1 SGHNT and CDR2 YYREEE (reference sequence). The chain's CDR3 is CASSLEPTSTDTQYF. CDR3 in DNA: TGTGCCAGCAGCTTGGAGCCTACTAGCACAGATACGCAGTATTTT.

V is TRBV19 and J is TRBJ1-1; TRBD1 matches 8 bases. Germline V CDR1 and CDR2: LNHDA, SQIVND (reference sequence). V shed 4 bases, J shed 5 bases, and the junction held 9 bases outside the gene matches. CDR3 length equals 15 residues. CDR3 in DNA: TGTGCCAGTAGTAACGCAGGGGGCGGACTGACTGAAGCTTTCTTT. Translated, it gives CASSNAGGGLTEAFF.

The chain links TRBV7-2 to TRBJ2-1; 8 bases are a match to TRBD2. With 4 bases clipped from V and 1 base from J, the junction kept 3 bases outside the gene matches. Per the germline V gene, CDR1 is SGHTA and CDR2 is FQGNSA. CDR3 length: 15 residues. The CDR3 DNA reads TGTGCCAGCAGCTACAGCGGGGGTTCCTACAATGAGCAGTTCTTC. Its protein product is CASSYSGGSYNEQFF.

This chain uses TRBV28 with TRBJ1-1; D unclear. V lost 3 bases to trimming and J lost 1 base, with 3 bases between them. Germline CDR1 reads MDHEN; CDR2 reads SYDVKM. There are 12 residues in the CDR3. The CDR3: CASSLRNTEAFF. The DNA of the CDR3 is TGTGCCAGCAGTTTGAGGAACACTGAAGCTTTCTTT.

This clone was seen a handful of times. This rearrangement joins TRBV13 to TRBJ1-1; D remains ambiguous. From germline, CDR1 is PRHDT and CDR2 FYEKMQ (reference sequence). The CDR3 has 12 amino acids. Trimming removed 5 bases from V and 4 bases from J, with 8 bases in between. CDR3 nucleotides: TGTGCCAGCAGCCGGGAAGTCACTGAAGCTTTCTTT. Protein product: CASSREVTEAFF.

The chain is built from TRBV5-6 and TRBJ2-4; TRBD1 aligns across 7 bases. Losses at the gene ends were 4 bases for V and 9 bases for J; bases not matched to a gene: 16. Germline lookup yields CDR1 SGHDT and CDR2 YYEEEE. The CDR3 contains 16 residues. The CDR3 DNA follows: TGTGCCAGCAGCCCTGAGACAGGGTCGAAAGGTTCCATTCAGTACTTC. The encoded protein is CASSPETGSKGSIQYF.

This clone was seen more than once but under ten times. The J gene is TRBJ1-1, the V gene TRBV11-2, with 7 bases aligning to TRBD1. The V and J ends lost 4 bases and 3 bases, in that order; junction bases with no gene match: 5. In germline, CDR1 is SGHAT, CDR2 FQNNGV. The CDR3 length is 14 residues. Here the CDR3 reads CASSSGQTDTEAFF. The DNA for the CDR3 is TGTGCCAGCAGCTCGGGACAGACAGACACTGAAGCTTTCTTT.

CDR3 in DNA: TGTGCCAGCAGTTCTGGGGGCCTGTCCTACAATGAGCAGTTCTTC. Protein product: CASSSGGLSYNEQFF. The gene calls are TRBV5-6 and TRBJ2-1; possibly TRBD1 for D (6 bases). The CDR3 length is 15 residues. With 5 bases removed from V and 1 base from J, the gap between germline ends came to 13 bases. Germline values: CDR1 SGHDT, CDR2 YYEEEE.

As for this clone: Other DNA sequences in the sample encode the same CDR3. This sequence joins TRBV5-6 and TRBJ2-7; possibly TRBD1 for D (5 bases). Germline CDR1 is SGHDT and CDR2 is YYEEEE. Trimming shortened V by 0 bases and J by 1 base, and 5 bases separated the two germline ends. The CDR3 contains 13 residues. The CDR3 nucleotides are TGTGCCAGCAGCTTGGGACAGTCCTACGAGCAGTACTTC. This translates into CASSLGQSYEQYF.

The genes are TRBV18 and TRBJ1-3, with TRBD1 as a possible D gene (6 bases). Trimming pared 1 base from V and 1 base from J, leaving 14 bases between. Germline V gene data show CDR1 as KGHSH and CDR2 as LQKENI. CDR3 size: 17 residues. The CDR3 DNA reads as TGTGCCAGCTCACCACGGGCAGGGGTCGGATCTGGAAACACCATATATTTT. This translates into CASSPRAGVGSGNTIYF. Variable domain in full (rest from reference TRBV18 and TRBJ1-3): NAGVMQNPRHLVRRRGQEARLRCSPMKGHSHVYWYRQLPEEGLKFMVYLQKENIIDESGMPKERFSAEFPKEGPSILRIQQVVRGDSAAYFCASSPRAGVGSGNTIYFGEGSWLTVV.

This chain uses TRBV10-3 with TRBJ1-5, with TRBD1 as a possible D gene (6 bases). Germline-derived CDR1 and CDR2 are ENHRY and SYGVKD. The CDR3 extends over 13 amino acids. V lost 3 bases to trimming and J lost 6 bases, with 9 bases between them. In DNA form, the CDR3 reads TGTGCCATCAGTGAACAGGGTCCTCAGCCCCAGCATTTT. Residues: CAISEQGPQPQHF.